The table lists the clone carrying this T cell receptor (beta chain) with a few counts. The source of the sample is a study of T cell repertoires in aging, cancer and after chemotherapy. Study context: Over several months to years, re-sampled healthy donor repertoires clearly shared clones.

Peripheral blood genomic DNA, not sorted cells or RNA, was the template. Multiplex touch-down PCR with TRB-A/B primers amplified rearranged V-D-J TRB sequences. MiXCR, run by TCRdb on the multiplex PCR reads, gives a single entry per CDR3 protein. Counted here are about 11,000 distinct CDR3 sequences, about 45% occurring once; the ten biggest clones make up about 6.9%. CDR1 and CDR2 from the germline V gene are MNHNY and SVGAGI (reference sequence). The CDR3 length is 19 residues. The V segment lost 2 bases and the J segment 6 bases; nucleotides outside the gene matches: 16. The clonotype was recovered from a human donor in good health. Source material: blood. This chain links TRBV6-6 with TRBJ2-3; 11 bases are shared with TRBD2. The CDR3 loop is CASSYPRTSGRDISDTQYF. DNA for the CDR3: TGTGCCAGCAGTTACCCCCGGACTAGCGGGCGGGATATATCTGATACGCAGTATTTT.